This passage covers 4 T cell receptor beta chains from one sample sequenced in a study of read filtering for tumor transcriptome and immune sequencing. From about 400 ng of RNA, a library with molecular barcoded alpha/delta and beta/gamma adaptors was made. TCRdb re-derived calls from the reads in MiXCR, one entry per CDR3 protein. The sample consists of tens of thousands of distinct CDR3 sequences, roughly a fifth of them appearing once. Input material: a population of CD138-negative cells sorted from bone marrow. Every receptor here comes from a donor at least 40 years old with multiple myeloma.

For this clonotype: Possible read error: a much larger clone is one base away. This chain joins TRBV7-9 and TRBJ2-1, with TRBD2 identical over 12 bases. The V segment lost 4 bases and the J segment 10 bases; nucleotides outside the gene matches: 11. Per the germline V gene, CDR1 is SEHNR and CDR2 is FQNEAQ (reference sequence). The CDR3 totals 16 residues. The CDR3: CASSSVASGGAREQFF. The CDR3 DNA follows: TGTGCCAGCAGCTCAGTGGCTAGCGGGGGGGCTCGGGAGCAGTTCTTC. The complete variable domain, with remaining parts taken from reference TRBV7-9 and TRBJ2-1, reads DTGVSQNPRHKITKRGQNVTFRCDPISEHNRLYWYRQTLGQGPEFLTYFQNEAQLEKSRLLSDRFSAERPKGSFSTLEIQRTEQGDSAMYLCASSSVASGGAREQFFGPGTRLTVL.

This clonotype was seen many times. The V call is TRBV28, the J call TRBJ2-1; no clear D gene. The length of the CDR3 is 11 residues. Germline V gene sequence: CDR1 MDHEN, CDR2 SYDVKM. Trimming left V 2 bases short and J 15 bases short, with 11 bases between. The CDR3 sequence: CASSLRSGRFF. The CDR3 DNA follows: TGTGCCAGCAGTTTACGGTCCGGGCGGTTCTTC.

This clonotype came up many times. This chain uses TRBV2 with TRBJ2-3; possibly TRBD1 or TRBD2 for D (5 bases each). The CDR3 sequence is 14 residues long. V gave up 7 bases and J gave up 1 base, with 12 bases separating them. Per the germline V gene, CDR1 is SNHLY and CDR2 is FYNNEI. Here the CDR3 reads CASNWDGGTDTQYF. The CDR3 bases are TGTGCCAGCAATTGGGACGGAGGCACAGATACGCAGTATTTT.

The rearrangement uses TRBV2 and TRBJ2-6; TRBD1 agrees at 7 bases. Looked up from germline, CDR1 is SNHLY and CDR2 is FYNNEI. The CDR3 has 16 residues. V shed 5 bases and J 4 bases; nucleotides not matched to a gene: 8. Written as DNA, the CDR3 is TGTGCCAGCAGTCCAACAGGGGTGAGAGGGGCCAACGTCCTGACTTTC. Translated, it gives CASSPTGVRGANVLTF.